The 26 T cell receptor beta chains presented below share a single source sample, sequenced in a study of blood T cell repertoires in COVID-19. Sequencing was performed with immunoSEQ multiplex PCR; in TCRdb, only in-frame clones are kept and a portion is missing. The repertoire includes about 110,000 clones, about 70% of them detected once, and under 10% sits in the top ten. The sequenced sample consisted of peripheral blood. These receptor sequences come from a woman aged 55-75 years with acute or convalescent COVID-19.

This clone was seen more than once but under ten times. V usage is TRBV29-1 and J usage is TRBJ2-7, with TRBD2 identical over 12 bases. V dropped 4 bases and J dropped 7; count of bases not matched to a gene: 8. Per germline, CDR1 SQVTM and CDR2 ANQGSEA. The CDR3 totals 14 residues. This chain's CDR3 is CSVGLAGVPGEQYF. The CDR3 nucleotides read TGCAGCGTTGGACTAGCGGGGGTGCCGGGGGAGCAGTACTTC.

The rearrangement joins TRBV19 to TRBJ1-5; no firm D call. The germline V gene encodes CDR1 LNHDA and CDR2 SQIVND (reference sequence). CDR3 length equals 14 residues. With 3 bases removed from V and 2 bases from J, the gap between germline ends came to 8 bases. Here the CDR3 DNA reads TGTGCCAGTAGTATGCTACAGCGCAATCAGCCCCAGCATTTT. Protein: CASSMLQRNQPQHF.

The rearrangement uses TRBV7-3 and TRBJ2-2, with TRBD1 matching 10 bases. V dropped 4 bases and J dropped 7; count of bases not matched to a gene: 6. Germline V CDR1 and CDR2: SGHTA, FQGTGA. This CDR3 spans 15 amino acids. CDR3 sequence reads: CASSSGQGDFGELFF. CDR3 DNA sequence: TGTGCCAGCAGCTCCGGACAGGGGGATTTCGGGGAGCTGTTTTTT.

This chain connects TRBV13 to TRBJ1-1; the D is unclear. The CDR3 spans 14 residues. Germline CDR1 reads PRHDT; CDR2 reads FYEKMQ (reference sequence). V lost 0 bases, J lost 1 base, and 6 bases lay in between. The CDR3 spells CASSLGTENTEAFF. The DNA for the CDR3 is TGTGCCAGCAGCTTAGGAACTGAGAACACTGAAGCTTTCTTT.

The chain employs TRBV9 and TRBJ2-1; 13 bases align to TRBD2. V was clipped by 4 bases and J by 5 bases; unmatched bases: 3. Germline V gene sequence: CDR1 SGDLS, CDR2 YYNGEE. The CDR3 runs 15 residues. The CDR3 sequence: CASSKGTSGDNEQFF. The CDR3 coding sequence is TGTGCCAGCAGCAAAGGGACTAGCGGGGACAATGAGCAGTTCTTC.

The rearrangement uses TRBV19 and TRBJ1-6; D is perhaps TRBD1 (5 bases). CDR1 is LNHDA, CDR2 SQIVND, per germline (reference sequence). Deletions cut 3 bases from V and 6 bases from J, with 12 bases between. This CDR3 has 15 residues. Here the CDR3 DNA reads TGTGCCAGTAGTATTATGACAGCCTTTAATTCACCCCTCCACTTT. Translated: CASSIMTAFNSPLHF.

The V and J genes are TRBV24-1 and TRBJ2-3; the D is unclear. The CDR3 runs to 15 residues. V was cut by 4 bases and J by 2 bases, with 12 bases left in between. The germline V gene encodes CDR1 KGHDR and CDR2 SFDVKD. CDR3 in DNA: TGTGCCACCAGTGACCCCACCACTTACACAGATACGCAGTATTTT. Protein sequence: CATSDPTTYTDTQYF.

The chain uses TRBV7-2 and TRBJ1-3; D is ambiguous. V lost 4 bases to trimming and J lost 2 bases, with 15 bases between them. Germline CDR1 and CDR2: SGHTA and FQGNSA. This CDR3 has 16 amino acids. Written as DNA, the CDR3 is TGTGCCAGCAGCTCCGTTGGGAGTTTCGCTGGAAACACCATATATTTT. Amino acid sequence: CASSSVGSFAGNTIYF.

This clone was seen only a few times. For the CDR3, the DNA is TGTGCCAGCAGCCAAGGCGGTCTGGGAGCCACCATATATTTT. It specifies CASSQGGLGATIYF. J is TRBJ1-3 and V is TRBV4-2; D is uncertain. Trimming stripped 1 base from V and 9 bases from J, with 13 bases between. CDR3 length equals 14 residues. Looked up from germline, CDR1 is LGHNA and CDR2 is YNFKEQ.

The chain links TRBV3-1 (or the pseudogene TRBV3-2) to TRBJ2-5; 13 bases map to TRBD2. CDR3 length: 17 residues. V was pared by 0 bases and J by 4 bases, with 5 bases of the junction left unmatched. Germline CDR1 LGHDT, CDR2 YNNKEL (reference sequence). CDR3 sequence: CASSQDRGLAGPETQYF. The CDR3 bases are TGTGCCAGCAGCCAAGACAGGGGACTAGCGGGGCCAGAGACCCAGTACTTC.

This chain connects TRBV5-4 to TRBJ2-7; tentatively, D is TRBD1 (6 bases). Trimming cost V 0 bases and J 9 bases, with 19 bases left between them. CDR3 length equals 15 residues. Per the germline V gene, CDR1 is SGHNT and CDR2 is YYREEE (reference sequence). CDR3 sequence reads: CASSLGPRAGVVQYF. The CDR3 nucleotides are TGTGCCAGCAGCTTGGGCCCAAGGGCAGGGGTGGTGCAGTACTTC.

The rearrangement uses TRBV6-5 and TRBJ1-3; TRBD1 matches 9 bases. The CDR3 totals 15 residues. V dropped 9 bases and J dropped 4; count of bases not matched to a gene: 10. Germline lookup yields CDR1 MNHEY and CDR2 SVGAGI. This chain's CDR3 is CASTGQGISGNTIYF. The CDR3 DNA sequence: TGTGCCAGTACGGGACAGGGTATATCGGGAAACACCATATATTTT.

In this sample, this clone turned up once. The chain links TRBV28 to TRBJ2-7; maybe TRBD2 (6 bases). Germline loops: CDR1 MDHEN, CDR2 SYDVKM. The CDR3 contains 12 residues. Trimming took 5 bases from V and 7 from J, leaving 12 bases between them. This CDR3 is CASSGGGREQYF. The CDR3 DNA is TGTGCCAGCAGTGGTGGAGGGCGGGAGCAGTACTTC.

The sample holds a few counts of this clone. The genes are TRBV10-3 and TRBJ1-5, with TRBD1 as a possible D gene (6 bases). The CDR3 sequence is 17 residues long. CDR1 and CDR2 from the germline V gene are ENHRY and SYGVKD. Trimming shortened V by 2 bases and J by 0 bases, and 14 bases separated the two germline ends. In nucleotides, the CDR3 is TGTGCCATCAGTGAGACGGACAGCCTTTATAGCAATCAGCCCCAGCATTTT. Translating gives CAISETDSLYSNQPQHF.

The chain joins TRBV9 to TRBJ2-7; the match to TRBD2 covers 7 bases. The germline V gene encodes CDR1 SGDLS and CDR2 YYNGEE. This CDR3 region has 14 residues. J gave up 5 bases and V 0 bases, and 5 bases lay outside the gene matches. CDR3 amino acids: CASSVDWRGNEQYF. The CDR3 region has the DNA TGTGCCAGCAGCGTAGACTGGCGGGGGAACGAGCAGTACTTC.

This clone was counted a few times. V gene TRBV28 combines with J gene TRBJ1-5, with 7 bases matching TRBD1. The CDR3 consists of 13 residues. The germline V gene has CDR1 MDHEN and CDR2 SYDVKM. After removal of 6 bases from V and 2 bases from J, the junction contained 1 base not matched to a gene. The CDR3 spells CASRGTGNQPQHF. The CDR3 region has the DNA TGTGCCAGCAGGGGGACAGGCAATCAGCCCCAGCATTTT.

Only a few counts were recorded for this clone. This sequence joins TRBV6-2 or TRBV6-3 and TRBJ1-2; a weak D match, TRBD1 (6 bases). The V and J ends lost 0 bases and 11 bases respectively, with 13 bases between them. CDR1 and CDR2 (germline): MNHEY, SVGEGT. CDR3 size: 13 residues. The CDR3 sequence: CASSYSYTGYYTF. The CDR3 nucleotides are TGTGCCAGCAGTTACTCCTATACAGGGTATTACACCTTC.

This clone was observed a few times. The chain is built from TRBV6-6 and TRBJ1-2, with 7 nucleotides matching TRBD1. From germline, CDR1 is MNHNY and CDR2 SVGAGI (reference sequence). This CDR3 is 13 amino acids long. V shed 5 bases, J shed 5 bases, and the junction held 5 bases outside the gene matches. The CDR3 reads CASSTGTVYGYTF. Here the CDR3 DNA reads TGTGCCAGCAGTACCGGGACAGTATATGGCTACACCTTC.

CDR3 coding DNA: TGTGCCACAGGATCTAATGAAAAACTGTTTTTT. Translation gives CATGSNEKLFF. The genes are TRBV19 and TRBJ1-4; D not certain. Deletions cut 10 bases from V and 3 bases from J, with 6 bases between. CDR3 size: 11 residues. Germline V gene sequence: CDR1 LNHDA, CDR2 SQIVND (reference sequence).

This sequence joins TRBV3-1 (or the pseudogene TRBV3-2) and TRBJ2-7, with 7 positions matching TRBD1. This CDR3 comprises 13 residues. Looked up from germline, CDR1 is LGHDT and CDR2 is YNNKEL (reference sequence). With V trimmed by 8 bases and J by 5 bases, 9 bases remained unmatched. CDR3 sequence reads: CASSTGQYNEQYF. The DNA of the CDR3 is TGTGCCAGCTCGACAGGGCAATACAACGAGCAGTACTTC.

This rearrangement joins TRBV29-1 to TRBJ2-3; D may be TRBD2 (6 bases). CDR1 is SQVTM, CDR2 ANQGSEA, per germline. There are 15 residues in the CDR3. The V end lost 2 bases, the J end lost 2 bases, and 14 bases lay between the germline ends. The chain's CDR3 is CSVELRGVTTDTQYF. CDR3 bases: TGCAGCGTTGAACTGCGGGGAGTCACCACAGATACGCAGTATTTT.

DNA of the CDR3: TGTGCCAGCAGTTACTCGGGGGGGCCCGGAAACACCATATATTTT. Translating gives CASSYSGGPGNTIYF. This chain uses TRBV6-5 with TRBJ1-3, with a weak D call TRBD1 (6 bases). From germline, CDR1 is MNHEY and CDR2 SVGAGI. The ends were cut back, 0 bases at V and 4 bases at J, with 10 bases in the middle. The CDR3 sequence is 15 residues long.

This sequence joins TRBV7-2 and TRBJ2-1; 7 nucleotides align to TRBD1. This CDR3 region has 16 residues. V shed 5 bases, J shed 2 bases, and the junction held 9 bases outside the gene matches. The germline gives CDR1 SGHTA, CDR2 FQGNSA. The DNA of the CDR3 is TGTGCCAGCAGCCCGATTGGCCAGGGGGCCTACAATGAGCAGTTCTTC. Residues: CASSPIGQGAYNEQFF.

In this sample, this clone turned up a few times. The chain uses TRBV5-8 and TRBJ2-7, with TRBD1 as a possible D gene (5 bases). This CDR3 contains 14 residues. Between the trimmed V and J ends, which lost 7 bases and 1 base, there was a span of 15 bases. CDR1 and CDR2 from the germline V gene are SGHTS and YDEGEE. The CDR3 is CASEKGMSSYEQYF. CDR3 coding DNA: TGTGCCAGCGAGAAGGGGATGTCTTCCTACGAGCAGTACTTC. Full variable domain (missing parts from reference TRBV5-8 and TRBJ2-7): EAGVTQSPTHLIKTRGQQATLRCSPISGHTSVYWYQQALGLGLQFLLWYDEGEERNRGNFPPRFSGRQFPNYSSELNVNALELEDSALYLCASEKGMSSYEQYFGPGTRLTVT.

This chain joins TRBV28 and TRBJ1-2; TRBD1 aligns across 8 bases. Trimming at V came to 2 bases and at J to 4 bases, leaving 0 bases not matched to a gene. Per germline, CDR1 MDHEN and CDR2 SYDVKM. This CDR3 contains 13 residues. Written as DNA, the CDR3 is TGTGCCAGCAGTTTACAGGGGGCCTATGGCTACACCTTC. It yields the protein CASSLQGAYGYTF.

The chain employs TRBV7-9 and TRBJ1-1; D not certain. CDR1 and CDR2 (germline): SEHNR, FQNEAQ (reference sequence). Trimming stripped 5 bases from V and 10 bases from J, with 14 bases between. The CDR3 has 12 amino acids. CDR3 in DNA: TGTGCCAGCAGCCCCTTGGGCAGCGGAGCTTTCTTT. It specifies CASSPLGSGAFF.